The 25 T cell receptor beta chains listed next were all sequenced from one sample in a study of T cell repertoires in cytomegalovirus infection. TCRdb analysed the reads with MiXCR anew, one entry per CDR3 protein. The table shows roughly 320,000 distinct CDR3 sequences, with about 9.2% occurring only once. Sequenced material: PBMCs. These receptor sequences come from a human donor in good health (CMV status not recorded). Some clones in this sample may be carry-over from other donors' samples.

Many counts were recorded for this clonotype. The rearrangement uses TRBV28 and TRBJ1-5; 8 nucleotides agree with TRBD1. With 10 bases clipped from V and 4 bases from J, the junction kept 9 bases outside the gene matches. This CDR3 region has 14 residues. Germline CDR1 reads MDHEN; CDR2 reads SYDVKM. CDR3 in amino acids: CATLGGQGNQPQHF. The CDR3 DNA is TGTGCCACCCTAGGAGGACAGGGAAATCAGCCCCAGCATTTT.

In its sample, this clonotype was seen many times. V usage is TRBV2 and J usage is TRBJ2-7; no clear D gene. V gave up 4 bases and J gave up 3 bases, with 10 bases separating them. The CDR3 runs to 13 residues. Germline CDR1 SNHLY, CDR2 FYNNEI. This CDR3 reads CASSGWQDYEQYF. CDR3 nucleotide sequence: TGTGCCAGCAGTGGGTGGCAGGACTACGAGCAGTACTTC.

This clonotype has only a few counts. The chain employs TRBV5-8 and TRBJ2-3; the match to TRBD2 covers 15 bases. V lost 3 bases to trimming and J lost 1 base; unmatched junction nucleotides: 9. The CDR3 extends over 19 amino acids. CDR1 SGHTS and CDR2 YDEGEE come from the germline V gene. The CDR3 loop reads CASSYLGLAGGHRTDTQYF. CDR3 DNA: TGTGCCAGCAGCTACCTCGGACTAGCGGGGGGGCATCGCACAGATACGCAGTATTTT.

The chain couples TRBV2 to TRBJ2-7, with D possibly being TRBD1 (6 bases). The CDR3 is made up of 14 amino acids. Germline CDR1 reads SNHLY; CDR2 reads FYNNEI. V was clipped by 4 bases and J by 2 bases, with 12 bases between them. The CDR3 loop reads CASSVAQGPYEQYF. The CDR3 nucleotides are TGTGCCAGCAGTGTTGCACAGGGCCCCTACGAGCAGTACTTC.

The chain links TRBV5-1 to TRBJ2-3, with D unclear. In germline, CDR1 is SGHRS, CDR2 YFSETQ. With 4 bases removed from V and 1 base from J, the gap between germline ends came to 10 bases. This CDR3 is 14 amino acids long. The chain's CDR3 is CASSPGRGTDTQYF. In DNA, the CDR3 is TGCGCCAGCAGCCCTGGACGTGGCACAGATACGCAGTATTTT.

This clonotype showed up just a few times. V is TRBV29-1 and J is TRBJ2-5; D might be TRBD1 (6 bases). Looked up from germline, CDR1 is SQVTM and CDR2 is ANQGSEA. V was clipped by 7 bases and J by 5 bases, with 20 bases between them. CDR3 length equals 14 residues. CDR3 DNA: TGCAGCGGAGGGACATCTTATCTGGGGGAGACCCAGTACTTC. Encoded protein: CSGGTSYLGETQYF.

This clonotype was detected ten times or more. The gene calls are TRBV28 and TRBJ2-7; 11 positions match TRBD1. The V gene end was trimmed by 4 bases and the J gene end by 2 bases; junction bases not matched to a gene: 4. The germline V gene has CDR1 MDHEN and CDR2 SYDVKM. This CDR3 spans 15 amino acids. DNA for the CDR3: TGTGCCAGCAGTTCGTCGGGACAGGGGGCCTACGAGCAGTACTTC. This codes for CASSSSGQGAYEQYF.

In this sample, this clonotype turned up many times. V gene TRBV7-6 combines with J gene TRBJ2-2, with 9 nucleotides matching TRBD2. Unmatched junction bases numbered 3, after V lost 11 bases and J lost 5 bases. The CDR3 sequence is 12 residues long. Germline V lookup: CDR1 SGHVS, CDR2 FNYEAQ. The CDR3 here is CAAGGRTGELFF. The CDR3 nucleotides read TGTGCCGCGGGGGGGCGGACCGGGGAGCTGTTTTTT.

This clonotype has ten or more counts. The chain joins TRBV6-1 to TRBJ2-3, with 8 bases fitting TRBD2. Trimming removed 5 bases from V and 5 bases from J; junction bases left unmatched: 9. From germline, CDR1 is MNHNS and CDR2 SASEGT. This CDR3 is built from 15 residues. In DNA form, the CDR3 reads TGTGCCAGCAGTTCTGGGGGACTAGTTAAAGATACGCAGTATTTT. Amino acids: CASSSGGLVKDTQYF.

This clonotype appeared many times. This sequence joins TRBV12-3 or TRBV12-4 and TRBJ2-1, with TRBD1 matching over 9 bases. The CDR3 covers 15 residues. Losses at the gene ends were 7 bases for V and 1 base for J; bases not matched to a gene: 5. The DNA for the CDR3 is TGTGCCAGCATCCTGACAGGGGGTTCCTACAATGAGCAGTTCTTC. This codes for CASILTGGSYNEQFF.

This clonotype was found a few times. This chain connects TRBV27 to TRBJ2-2; 8 positions agree with TRBD1. CDR3 length equals 15 residues. Germline CDR1 MNHEY, CDR2 SMNVEV (reference sequence). V was pared by 5 bases and J by 7 bases, with 9 bases of the junction left unmatched. The CDR3 region is CASSPRTGPVGELFF. The CDR3 bases are TGTGCCAGCAGTCCGCGGACAGGGCCGGTCGGGGAGCTGTTTTTT.

This clonotype was seen many times. CDR3 in amino acids: CASSTRENTEAFF. The CDR3 region has the DNA TGTGCCAGCAGCACCCGGGAGAACACTGAAGCTTTCTTT. This rearrangement joins TRBV5-4 to TRBJ1-1; D unresolved. The CDR3 is 13 amino acids. The germline gives CDR1 SGHNT, CDR2 YYREEE (reference sequence). Trimming removed 4 bases at V and 1 base at J, with 8 bases between.

This clonotype was recorded at least ten times. This sequence joins TRBV28 and TRBJ2-7, with D perhaps TRBD1 or TRBD2 (5 bases each). CDR3 size: 14 residues. Germline V gives CDR1 MDHEN, CDR2 SYDVKM. The V end lost 6 bases, the J end lost 0 bases, and 12 bases lay between the germline ends. CDR3 sequence (DNA): TGTGCCAGCAGCCTCGGGACCGCCTCCTACGAGCAGTACGTC. Amino acid sequence: CASSLGTASYEQYV.

This clonotype was seen many times. The gene calls are TRBV19 and TRBJ1-1; D unresolved. V was pared by 8 bases and J by 5 bases, with 15 bases between. Germline V gene lookup returns CDR1 LNHDA and CDR2 SQIVND (reference sequence). The CDR3 loop spans 13 amino acids. The CDR3 loop is CASLGLLATEAFF. The CDR3 nucleotides are TGTGCCAGTTTGGGTCTCCTGGCGACTGAAGCTTTCTTT.

This clonotype was detected many times. The rearrangement uses TRBV11-3 and TRBJ2-1; 8 positions match TRBD1. Germline CDR1 reads SGHNT; CDR2 reads YENEEA. The CDR3 loop spans 14 amino acids. After removal of 3 bases from V and 5 bases from J, the junction contained 3 bases not matched to a gene. CDR3 sequence (DNA): TGTGCCAGCAGCTTCACAGGGGGGCACAATGAGCAGTTCTTC. It encodes CASSFTGGHNEQFF.

This clonotype was counted only a few times. This chain joins TRBV29-1 and TRBJ1-3; D uncertain. In germline, CDR1 is SQVTM, CDR2 ANQGSEA. CDR3 size: 13 residues. Trimming cost V 7 bases and J 0 bases, with 10 bases left between them. CDR3 loop: CSASVVSGNTIYF. The CDR3 DNA sequence: TGCAGCGCCTCGGTGGTCTCTGGAAACACCATATATTTT. Supplemented by reference TRBV29-1 and TRBJ1-3, the full variable domain reads SAVISQKPSRDICQRGTSLTIQCQVDSQVTMMFWYRQQPGQSLTLIATANQGSEATYESGFVIDKFPISRPNLTFSTLTVSNMSPEDSSIYLCSASVVSGNTIYFGEGSWLTVV.

Many counts were recorded for this clonotype. The rearrangement joins TRBV7-2 to TRBJ2-5, with 9 positions matching TRBD1. Trimming removed 4 bases from V and 1 base from J; junction bases left unmatched: 4. Germline V gene data show CDR1 as SGHTA and CDR2 as FQGNSA. The CDR3 consists of 15 residues. CDR3 nucleotides: TGTGCCAGCAGCTCGGGACAGGGAATCCAAGAGACCCAGTACTTC. It is translated as CASSSGQGIQETQYF.

The rearrangement uses TRBV12-3 or TRBV12-4 and TRBJ1-3, with a possible D match to TRBD1 (6 bases). Trimming stripped 5 bases from V and 0 bases from J, with 11 bases between. The CDR3 covers 15 residues. DNA of the CDR3: TGTGCCAGCAGTGCAACAGGGAGCTCTGGAAACACCATATATTTT. Translated: CASSATGSSGNTIYF.

This clonotype was counted many times. This chain joins TRBV28 and TRBJ2-2; perhaps TRBD1 as D (5 bases). V was clipped by 1 base and J by 5 bases, with 8 bases between them. Germline CDR1 MDHEN, CDR2 SYDVKM. CDR3 length equals 14 residues. Here the CDR3 reads CASSLYKGTGELFF. In DNA, the CDR3 is TGTGCCAGCAGTTTATATAAGGGGACCGGGGAGCTGTTTTTT. Complete variable domain (other parts from reference TRBV28 and TRBJ2-2): DVKVTQSSRYLVKRTGEKVFLECVQDMDHENMFWYRQDPGLGLRLIYFSYDVKMKEKGDIPEGYSVSREKKERFSLILESASTNQTSMYLCASSLYKGTGELFFGEGSRLTVL.

The gene calls are TRBV4-1 and TRBJ2-1, with D possibly being TRBD2 (6 bases). Germline CDR1 reads MGHRA; CDR2 reads YSYEKL. Trimming shortened V by 0 bases and J by 2 bases, and 11 bases separated the two germline ends. The CDR3 runs 16 residues. For the CDR3, the DNA is TGCGCCAGCAGCCAAGATGAAGGCGGGGCCTACAATGAGCAGTTCTTC. Translation gives CASSQDEGGAYNEQFF.

This clonotype was seen only a few times. This chain joins TRBV20-1 and TRBJ1-2, with D possibly TRBD1 on 6 matching bases. V dropped 6 bases and J dropped 8 bases, with 16 bases sitting between them. Per the germline V gene, CDR1 is DFQATT and CDR2 is SNEGSKA (reference sequence). The CDR3 covers 12 residues. The CDR3 DNA follows: TGCAGTGCCCCCGTTGGGGGCTCCGGCTACACCTTC. As protein: CSAPVGGSGYTF.

This clonotype was counted many times. The chain is built from TRBV14 and TRBJ2-3; the D is unclear. This CDR3 is 16 amino acids long. In germline, CDR1 is SGHDN, CDR2 FVKESK. With 0 bases removed from V and 4 bases from J, the gap between germline ends came to 14 bases. CDR3: CASSQDNRRLADTQYF. The DNA for the CDR3 is TGTGCCAGCAGCCAAGATAATCGCAGGTTGGCAGATACGCAGTATTTT.

This clonotype was recorded a few times. The J gene is TRBJ1-2, the V gene TRBV19; D uncertain. CDR3 length: 13 residues. Germline V gene sequence: CDR1 LNHDA, CDR2 SQIVND (reference sequence). Trimming removed 4 bases at V and 6 bases at J, with 12 bases between. This chain's CDR3 is CASSSGRENGYTF. CDR3 nucleotide sequence: TGTGCCAGTAGTAGCGGGAGGGAGAATGGCTACACCTTC.

This clonotype has a count of ten or more. The V and J genes are TRBV5-1 and TRBJ2-3; the match to TRBD2 covers 7 bases. The CDR3 has 14 amino acids. Germline V lookup: CDR1 SGHRS, CDR2 YFSETQ. The V segment lost 3 bases and the J segment 5 bases; nucleotides outside the gene matches: 6. The CDR3 spells CASSSRGVEDTQYF. CDR3 sequence (DNA): TGCGCCAGCAGCTCTCGGGGGGTCGAAGATACGCAGTATTTT.

The chain joins TRBV29-1 to TRBJ2-2, with 9 bases matching TRBD1. Germline V gives CDR1 SQVTM, CDR2 ANQGSEA. The CDR3 totals 14 residues. V gave up 8 bases and J gave up 0 bases; unmatched junction bases: 4. The CDR3, as DNA: TGCAGCTTAAGGACAGGGGCGAACACCGGGGAGCTGTTTTTT. The encoded protein is CSLRTGANTGELFF.